This T cell receptor beta chain stems from a study of CD8 T cells in Susac syndrome. Study-level results: In Susac syndrome, CD4+ T cell repertoires lacked any clonal expansion.

Trimming cost V 6 bases and J 10 bases; bases outside gene matches: 9. In germline, CDR1 is MNHEY, CDR2 SMNVEV (reference sequence). The CDR3 sequence is 13 residues long. Random hexamers were used to reverse transcribe the RNA input (about 0.5 to 1 ug). TCRdb re-called the immunoSEQ multiplex PCR reads with MiXCR, one entry per CDR3 protein. The data show 95,000 to 150,000 distinct CDR3 sequences, 96% seen once. Patients with Susac syndrome fulfilled recently defined diagnostic criteria for definite or probable disease. Regarding this clonotype: What it binds is not known.

The V call is TRBV27, the J call TRBJ2-1; TRBD1 agrees at 7 bases. Sequencing was done on a sample of CD4+ T cells from PBMCs. This receptor was identified in a human donor with Susac syndrome. The CDR3 coding sequence is TGTGCCAGCAGACGACTGACAGGGCAAGAGCAGTTCTTC. Protein product: CASRRLTGQEQFF.